This TCR beta chain was identified in a study of T-cell memory formation after mild COVID-19. Turning to the study itself: Largely, the TCR clusters proved donor specific. Findings and caveats of the study: Researchers report contracting CD4+ clones mostly in CM and EM, with CD8+ clones in EMRA.

Note on this clonotype: Its antigen remains unknown.

Trimming pared 8 bases from V and 0 bases from J, leaving 16 bases between. CDR3 size: 16 residues. Per the germline V gene, CDR1 is KGHDR and CDR2 is SFDVKD. 5'RACE primed from the constant segment yielded TCR alpha and TCR beta cDNA libraries bearing sample barcodes and UMIs. TCRdb re-derived calls from the 5' RACE reads in MiXCR, one entry per CDR3 protein. The data show roughly 480,000 distinct CDR3 sequences, with approximately 23% seen just once and approximately 13% held by the top ten. Sequencing was performed on PBMCs or a T cell subset sorted from them (not recorded which). This clonotype was sampled from an adult woman who had mild COVID-19 (a few samples of this study predate the infection). Cell type and time point are not known. This rearrangement joins TRBV24-1 to TRBJ2-1; possibly TRBD2 for D (5 bases). The CDR3 DNA follows: TGTGCCACCATGGGCACTACTAGGAGCTCCTACAATGAGCAGTTCTTC. This translates into CATMGTTRSSYNEQFF.